Listed below are T cell receptor beta chains from one sample, sequenced in a study of beta chain features in type 1 diabetes. Libraries were prepared by immunoSEQ multiplex PCR; TCRdb keeps only in-frame clonotypes and omits some of them. The repertoire holds around 26,000 clones, with 55% to 70% as singletons. Input material: stem cell memory CD4+ T cells from blood. The receptors shown here come from a woman between 40 and 55 years old with type 1 diabetes. Both conserved end residues are part of each CDR3. The D gene is left open where the match is weak. The size entry is marked missing in some rows and otherwise reads once, few, many or a size class.

cdr3_length: 13; v_call: TRBV18; d_call: .; j_call: TRBJ2-7; clone_size: .; cdr3_aa: CASSPRLLYEQYF; cdr3_nt: TGTGCCAGCTCACCCCGACTCCTCTACGAGCAGTACTTC
cdr3_length: 13; v_call: TRBV28; d_call: .; j_call: TRBJ2-7; clone_size: .; cdr3_aa: CASSLGQTYEQYF; cdr3_nt: TGTGCCAGCAGTTTGGGGCAGACCTACGAGCAGTACTTC
cdr3_length: 11; v_call: TRBV2; d_call: .; j_call: TRBJ2-3; clone_size: .; cdr3_aa: CASGQTDTQYF; cdr3_nt: TGTGCCAGCGGACAAACAGATACGCAGTATTTT
cdr3_length: 13; v_call: TRBV29-1; d_call: TRBD1; j_call: TRBJ1-2; clone_size: few; cdr3_aa: CSVADRGSYGYTF; cdr3_nt: TGCAGCGTTGCGGACAGGGGAAGCTATGGCTACACCTTC
cdr3_length: 15; v_call: TRBV18; d_call: TRBD1; j_call: TRBJ1-1; clone_size: .; cdr3_aa: CASRESQGAGTEAFF; cdr3_nt: TGTGCCAGCCGTGAGTCCCAGGGGGCTGGTACTGAAGCTTTCTTT
cdr3_length: 12; v_call: TRBV4-3; d_call: .; j_call: TRBJ1-5; clone_size: .; cdr3_aa: CASSLVGQPQHF; cdr3_nt: TGCGCCAGCAGCCTGGTCGGGCAGCCCCAGCATTTT
cdr3_length: 17; v_call: TRBV4-3; d_call: .; j_call: TRBJ1-4; clone_size: .; cdr3_aa: CASSQDLGGGVEEKLFF; cdr3_nt: TGCGCCAGCAGCCAAGATCTGGGGGGAGGGGTTGAGGAAAAACTGTTTTTT
cdr3_length: 12; v_call: TRBV10-3; d_call: TRBD1; j_call: TRBJ2-7; clone_size: few; cdr3_aa: CASSGQLYEQYF; cdr3_nt: TGTGCCTCCTCGGGACAGCTCTACGAGCAGTACTTC
cdr3_length: 16; v_call: TRBV7-9; d_call: .; j_call: TRBJ2-2; clone_size: few; cdr3_aa: CASSPLGSLNTGELFF; cdr3_nt: TGTGCCAGCAGCCCCTTGGGCAGCTTGAACACCGGGGAGCTGTTTTTT
cdr3_length: 15; v_call: TRBV9; d_call: .; j_call: TRBJ1-1; clone_size: .; cdr3_aa: CASSVVDSKNTEAFF; cdr3_nt: TGTGCCAGCAGCGTAGTTGACAGCAAAAACACTGAAGCTTTCTTT
cdr3_length: 12; v_call: TRBV18; d_call: .; j_call: TRBJ2-7; clone_size: few; cdr3_aa: CASSWTGEEQYF; cdr3_nt: TGTGCCAGCTCATGGACGGGGGAGGAGCAGTACTTC
cdr3_length: 13; v_call: TRBV4-1; d_call: .; j_call: TRBJ1-1; clone_size: few; cdr3_aa: CASSAKGQGKAFF; cdr3_nt: TGCGCCAGCAGCGCAAAGGGGCAGGGGAAGGCTTTCTTT
cdr3_length: 15; v_call: TRBV5-1; d_call: TRBD1; j_call: TRBJ1-6; clone_size: few; cdr3_aa: CASSSDRGWNSPLHF; cdr3_nt: TGCGCCAGCAGTTCGGACAGGGGTTGGAATTCACCCCTCCACTTT
cdr3_length: 15; v_call: TRBV6-6; d_call: .; j_call: TRBJ1-5; clone_size: .; cdr3_aa: CASSGPGLSDQPQHF; cdr3_nt: TGTGCCAGCAGTGGCCCCGGGTTGAGTGATCAGCCCCAGCATTTT
cdr3_length: 14; v_call: TRBV6-5; d_call: .; j_call: TRBJ2-7; clone_size: .; cdr3_aa: CASSYRGSSYEQYF; cdr3_nt: TGTGCCAGCAGTTACAGGGGTTCCTCCTACGAGCAGTACTTC
cdr3_length: 14; v_call: TRBV27; d_call: .; j_call: TRBJ1-5; clone_size: few; cdr3_aa: CASSLSRSNQPQHF; cdr3_nt: TGTGCCAGCAGTTTGAGTCGTAGCAATCAGCCCCAGCATTTT